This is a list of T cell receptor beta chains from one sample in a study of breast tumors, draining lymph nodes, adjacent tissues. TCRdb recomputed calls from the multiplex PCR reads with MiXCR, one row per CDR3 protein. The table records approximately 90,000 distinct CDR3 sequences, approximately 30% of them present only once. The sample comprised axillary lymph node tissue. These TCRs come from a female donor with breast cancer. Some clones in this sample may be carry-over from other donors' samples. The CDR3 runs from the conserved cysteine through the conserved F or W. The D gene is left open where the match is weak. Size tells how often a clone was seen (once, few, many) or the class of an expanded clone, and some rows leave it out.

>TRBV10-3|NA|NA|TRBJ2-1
CAISEREDLEEQFF
TGTGCCATCAGTGAGAGGGAGGATTTGGAGGAGCAGTTCTTC
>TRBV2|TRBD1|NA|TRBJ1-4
CASSGTGEIREKLFF
TGTGCCAGCAGTGGGACAGGGGAGATAAGGGAAAAACTGTTTTTT
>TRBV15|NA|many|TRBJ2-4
CATSRDSFKNIQYF
TGTGCCACCAGCAGAGATTCCTTCAAAAACATTCAGTACTTC
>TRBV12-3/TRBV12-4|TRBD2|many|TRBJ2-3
CASSPGTSLTDTQYF
TGTGCCAGCAGCCCCGGGACTAGCCTCACAGATACGCAGTATTTT
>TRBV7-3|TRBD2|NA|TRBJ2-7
CASSPPGLAGANEQYF
TGTGCCAGCAGCCCTCCGGGACTAGCGGGAGCCAACGAGCAGTACTTC
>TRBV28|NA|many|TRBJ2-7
CASSSPTESSYEQYF
TGTGCCAGCAGTTCGCCGACAGAGAGCTCCTACGAGCAGTACTTC
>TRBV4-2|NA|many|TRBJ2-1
CASSQGYEQFF
TGTGCCAGCAGCCAAGGTTATGAGCAGTTCTTC
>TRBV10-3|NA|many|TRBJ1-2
CAISDLGLYGYTF
TGTGCCATCAGTGACCTGGGGCTCTATGGCTACACCTTC
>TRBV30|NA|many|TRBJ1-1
CAWRDPPPGEAFF
TGTGCCTGGAGGGACCCCCCGCCGGGTGAAGCTTTCTTT
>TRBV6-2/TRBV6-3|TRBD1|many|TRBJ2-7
CASSYRQGAINSYEQYF
TGTGCCAGCAGTTACCGACAGGGGGCTATAAACTCCTACGAGCAGTACTTC
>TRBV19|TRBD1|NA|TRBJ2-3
CASSIGTGGTDAQYF
TGTGCCAGTAGTATAGGGACAGGGGGCACAGATGCGCAGTATTTT
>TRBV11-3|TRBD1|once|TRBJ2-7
CASSPSRGQDGEQYF
TGTGCCAGCAGCCCGAGCCGTGGACAGGATGGGGAGCAGTACTTC
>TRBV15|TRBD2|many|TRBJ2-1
CATRGREGYNEQFF
TGTGCCACCCGGGGGCGGGAGGGTTACAATGAGCAGTTCTTC
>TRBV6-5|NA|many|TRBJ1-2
CASSYRETQGRGYTF
TGTGCCAGCAGTTACCGTGAGACACAGGGACGTGGCTACACCTTC
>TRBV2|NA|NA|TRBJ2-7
CASGTDFYEQYF
TGTGCCAGCGGGACGGATTTTTACGAGCAGTACTTC
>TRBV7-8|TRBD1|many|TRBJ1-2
CASSLEDRGYGYTF
TGTGCCAGCAGCTTAGAGGACAGGGGCTATGGCTACACCTTC
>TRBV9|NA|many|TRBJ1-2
CASKTPGSKGGYTF
TGTGCCAGCAAGACTCCGGGCTCCAAAGGTGGCTACACCTTC
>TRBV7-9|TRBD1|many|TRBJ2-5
CASSFYRGVETQYF
TGTGCCAGCAGCTTTTACAGGGGTGTCGAGACCCAGTACTTC
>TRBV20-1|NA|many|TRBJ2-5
CSATGPAGRETQYF
TGCAGTGCAACCGGGCCTGCTGGCCGGGAGACCCAGTACTTC
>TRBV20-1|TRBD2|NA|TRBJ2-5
CSASRASGTREAQYF
TGCAGTGCTAGTAGGGCTAGCGGGACTAGAGAGGCCCAGTACTTC
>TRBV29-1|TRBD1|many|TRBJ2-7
CSAVGTDYEQYF
TGCAGCGCCGTCGGGACAGACTACGAGCAGTACTTC
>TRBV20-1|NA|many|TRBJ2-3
CSARELESTDTQYF
TGCAGTGCTAGAGAACTAGAGAGCACAGATACGCAGTATTTT
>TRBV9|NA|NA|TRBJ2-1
CASSVGINDAYNAQFF
TGTGCCAGCAGCGTGGGCATAAACGACGCCTACAATGCGCAGTTCTTC
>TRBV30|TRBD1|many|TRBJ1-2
CAWSVGGGTGGGYTF
TGTGCCTGGAGTGTAGGGGGGGGGACAGGGGGAGGCTACACCTTC
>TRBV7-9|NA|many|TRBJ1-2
CASRRQDNYGYTF
TGTGCCAGCAGACGACAGGATAACTATGGCTACACCTTC
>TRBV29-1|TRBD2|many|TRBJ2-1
CSAWTSDNEQFF
TGCAGCGCTTGGACTAGCGACAATGAGCAGTTCTTC
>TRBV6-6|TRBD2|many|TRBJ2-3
CASSYFRASGIGTDTQYF
TGTGCCAGCAGTTACTTCCGGGCTAGCGGGATAGGGACAGATACGCAGTATTTT